This T cell receptor beta chain was identified in a study of shared clonotypes between healthy human individuals. Germline loops: CDR1 MNHEY, CDR2 SMNVEV (reference sequence). Trimming pared 0 bases from V and 2 bases from J, leaving 14 bases between. This CDR3 spans 17 amino acids. Clones were read by immunoSEQ multiplex PCR, and TCRdb kept only the in-frame ones, dropping some. The sample records 1.5 million to 2.5 million clones, approximately 95% being singletons. CD45RO-negative, CCR7-positively selected cells formed the naive CD8 fraction, excluding terminally differentiated effector memory CD45RA+ cells.

The TCR was taken from a man between 18 and 35 years old in good health. V is TRBV27 and J is TRBJ1-5; D is possibly TRBD1 (6 bases). The sample consisted of naive CD8+ T cells sorted from blood. The CDR3 loop is CASSLSGRGGGNQPQHF. The DNA for the CDR3 is TGTGCCAGCAGTTTATCGGGCAGGGGAGGAGGCAATCAGCCCCAGCATTTT.